Each of the 27 T cell receptor beta chains below was sequenced from the same sample in a study of CD8 T cells in ankylosing spondylitis. Study outcomes and limitations: A TCR beta motif of roughly eight highly homologous variants appeared characteristic of ankylosing spondylitis blood.

These receptors' antigens are unknown. TCRdb reprocessed the 5' RACE reads with MiXCR, giving one entry per CDR3 protein. The sample shows fewer than 400,000 distinct CDR3 sequences, 20% to 25% of them seen only once. Input material: blood, either unsorted or a sorted T cell fraction (not recorded which). All receptors come from a male donor with ankylosing spondylitis.

This clonotype was observed a handful of times. This may be a read error, as it is one base from a much larger clone. The chain recombines TRBV12-3 or TRBV12-4 with TRBJ2-5, with TRBD1 matching over 8 bases. Trimming at V came to 8 bases and at J to 4 bases, leaving 6 bases not matched to a gene. CDR3 length: 13 residues. CDR3 bases: TGTGCCAGCCGCTTCAGGGGGCGAGAGACCCAGTACTTC. Translation gives CASRFRGRETQYF.

The chain links TRBV4-1 to TRBJ1-5, with D hard to call. V gave up 4 bases and J gave up 7 bases, with 11 bases separating them. This CDR3 has 13 amino acids. The germline CDR1 and CDR2 sequences are MGHRA and YSYEKL. CDR3 nucleotides: TGCGCCAGCAGCCTCTTTTATCTGCAGCCCCAGCATTTT. Protein sequence: CASSLFYLQPQHF.

This rearrangement joins TRBV18 to TRBJ2-1, with TRBD2 matching over 9 bases. CDR1 is KGHSH and CDR2 is LQKENI in the germline V gene. The length of the CDR3 is 15 residues. V dropped 6 bases and J dropped 5; count of bases not matched to a gene: 8. Here the CDR3 reads CASSPIAGANNEQFF. The CDR3, as DNA: TGTGCCAGCTCTCCCATAGCGGGAGCGAACAATGAGCAGTTCTTC.

The chain joins TRBV18 to TRBJ2-3; D may be TRBD2 (5 bases). Germline V gene data show CDR1 as KGHSH and CDR2 as LQKENI. V was trimmed by 3 bases and J by 6 bases, leaving 13 bases between them. The CDR3 length is 14 residues. In nucleotides, the CDR3 is TGTGCCAGCTCACCTCCTCCTATAGCGGATACGCAGTATTTT. It encodes CASSPPPIADTQYF. The full variable domain, its missing parts supplied by reference TRBV18 and TRBJ2-3, is NAGVMQNPRHLVRRRGQEARLRCSPMKGHSHVYWYRQLPEEGLKFMVYLQKENIIDESGMPKERFSAEFPKEGPSILRIQQVVRGDSAAYFCASSPPPIADTQYFGPGTRLTVL.

This clonotype showed up many times. The chain uses TRBV24-1 and TRBJ2-5, with a tentative D call TRBD2 (7 bases). V was pared by 0 bases and J by 4 bases, with 11 bases between. Looked up from germline, CDR1 is KGHDR and CDR2 is SFDVKD. The CDR3 is made up of 15 amino acids. CDR3 loop: CATSDLRGGGETQYF. The CDR3 DNA reads as TGTGCCACCAGTGATTTGAGGGGGGGCGGAGAGACCCAGTACTTC.

This clonotype came up a few times. V usage is TRBV28 and J usage is TRBJ2-1; the match to TRBD2 covers 12 bases. Germline V gene lookup returns CDR1 MDHEN and CDR2 SYDVKM. J lost 8 bases, V lost 4 bases, and 6 bases had no gene match. This CDR3 has 15 amino acids. The CDR3 DNA reads TGTGCCAGCAGTTCGAGACTAGCGGGAGCCGATGAGCAGTTCTTC. Translated, it gives CASSSRLAGADEQFF.

This clonotype was seen repeatedly, ten times or more. This sequence joins TRBV12-3 or TRBV12-4 and TRBJ2-3; D perhaps matches TRBD1 (6 bases). This CDR3 region has 14 residues. Trimming took off 8 bases at V and 2 bases at J, with 14 bases between the two ends. The CDR3 loop reads CASGPRGFTDTQYF. The CDR3 DNA reads as TGTGCCAGCGGGCCCAGGGGTTTCACAGATACGCAGTATTTT.

This clonotype has only a few counts. J is TRBJ1-4 and V is TRBV20-1, with D possibly TRBD1 on 5 matching bases. Per germline, CDR1 DFQATT and CDR2 SNEGSKA (reference sequence). The CDR3 has 14 amino acids. V shed 3 bases and J shed 11 bases, with 19 bases lying between them. DNA for the CDR3: TGCAGTGCTAGTAGGGGATCCCGAAGCGGGAAACTGTTTTTT. Translated, it gives CSASRGSRSGKLFF.

This chain uses TRBV7-9 with TRBJ2-7; the match to TRBD2 covers 9 bases. J was trimmed by 6 bases and V by 5 bases; bases with no gene match: 5. The CDR3 has 13 amino acids. Germline CDR1 and CDR2: SEHNR and FQNEAQ (reference sequence). CDR3 in DNA: TGTGCCAGCAGCCTCCTAGCGGGACTCGAGCAGTACTTC. It codes for CASSLLAGLEQYF.

This CDR3 reads CSAVGRGYGPSGANVLTF. CDR3 nucleotides: TGCAGTGCCGTCGGGCGGGGTTACGGACCCTCTGGGGCCAACGTCCTGACTTTC. This rearrangement joins TRBV20-1 to TRBJ2-6; D is perhaps TRBD2 (6 bases). Per germline, CDR1 DFQATT and CDR2 SNEGSKA (reference sequence). The germline V and J ends were trimmed by 6 bases and 0 bases, with 21 bases remaining between them. The CDR3 is 18 amino acids.

This chain uses TRBV11-2 with TRBJ2-7; D possibly corresponds to TRBD2 (6 bases). CDR3 size: 17 residues. CDR1 and CDR2 from the germline V gene are SGHAT and FQNNGV. V was clipped by 0 bases and J by 0 bases, with 15 bases between them. The CDR3 region has the DNA TGTGCCAGCAGCTTAGACCAGGGAGGCGGGTACTCCTACGAGCAGTACTTC. Its protein is CASSLDQGGGYSYEQYF.

The chain is built from TRBV7-2 and TRBJ1-5; D not certain. Germline CDR1 is SGHTA and CDR2 is FQGNSA. Trimming took off 8 bases at V and 5 bases at J, with 7 bases between the two ends. This CDR3 has 11 residues. This CDR3 is CASGVDQPQHF. In DNA, the CDR3 is TGTGCCAGCGGGGTGGATCAGCCCCAGCATTTT.

This clonotype was detected a few times. The V gene is TRBV20-1, the J gene TRBJ2-7; D may be TRBD2 (7 bases). Trimming removed 4 bases at V and 1 base at J, with 14 bases between. The germline gives CDR1 DFQATT, CDR2 SNEGSKA (reference sequence). The length of the CDR3 is 14 residues. The CDR3 reads CSAIQGGGSYEQYF. CDR3 nucleotides: TGCAGTGCTATCCAAGGGGGGGGATCCTACGAGCAGTACTTC.

This clonotype turned up a few times. The chain employs TRBV4-1 and TRBJ2-7; D is unclear. There are 14 residues in the CDR3. Deletions cut 1 base from V and 2 bases from J, with 9 bases between. Germline CDR1 MGHRA, CDR2 YSYEKL. For the CDR3, the DNA is TGCGCCAGCAGCCAAGCAGTATTCCCCTACGAGCAGTACTTC. Protein product: CASSQAVFPYEQYF.

This clonotype was counted only a few times. The chain carries TRBV3-1 and TRBJ2-3; 8 nucleotides match TRBD2. The CDR3 is 15 amino acids. Germline CDR1 LGHDT, CDR2 YNNKEL (reference sequence). With 4 bases clipped from V and 2 bases from J, the junction kept 5 bases outside the gene matches. This chain's CDR3 is CASSRSSGFTDTQYF. The CDR3 bases are TGTGCCAGCAGCCGGTCTAGCGGGTTCACAGATACGCAGTATTTT.

The CDR3 region is CASSLGLAGPPYEQYF. As DNA, the CDR3 is TGCGCCAGCAGCTTGGGACTAGCGGGACCCCCGTACGAGCAGTACTTC. This chain connects TRBV5-1 to TRBJ2-7; 11 bases map to TRBD2. This CDR3 contains 16 residues. The junction had 6 bases not matched to a gene; V was cut back by 0 bases and J by 4 bases. Germline CDR1 and CDR2: SGHRS and YFSETQ.

This clonotype has just a few counts. The chain employs TRBV6-1 and TRBJ2-1; TRBD2 agrees at 12 bases. Germline V gives CDR1 MNHNS, CDR2 SASEGT. The CDR3 consists of 16 residues. V lost 6 bases to trimming and J lost 7 bases; unmatched junction nucleotides: 10. CDR3 sequence (DNA): TGTGCCAGCAGGACCACAGGACTAGCGGGAACAAATGAGCAGTTCTTC. It codes for CASRTTGLAGTNEQFF.

At least ten counts were recorded for this clonotype. The gene calls are TRBV12-3 or TRBV12-4 and TRBJ1-1; a possible D gene is TRBD1 (5 bases). Trimming removed 5 bases from V and 5 bases from J, with 12 bases in between. The CDR3 is 13 amino acids. CDR3: CASSQRQRTEAFF. The CDR3 DNA follows: TGTGCCAGCAGTCAACGACAGAGGACTGAAGCTTTCTTT.

This clonotype was seen ten or more times. The CDR3: CASSLPGGPYNEQFF. The DNA for the CDR3 is TGTGCCAGCAGCCTCCCCGGGGGGCCCTACAATGAGCAGTTCTTC. The chain has TRBV7-2 and TRBJ2-1, with D possibly matching TRBD2 (7 bases). V lost 5 bases and J 2 bases, leaving 13 bases between the germline ends. From germline, CDR1 is SGHTA and CDR2 FQGNSA. The CDR3 runs 15 residues.

This clonotype was picked up a small number of times. The chain employs TRBV30 and TRBJ2-3, with D tentatively TRBD1 (6 bases). The CDR3 has 13 residues. V lost 3 bases and J lost 2, with 9 bases in between. The germline CDR1 and CDR2 sequences are GTSNPN and SVGIG (reference sequence). CDR3 amino acids: CAWRTGYTDTQYF. The DNA for the CDR3 is TGTGCCTGGAGGACAGGTTACACAGATACGCAGTATTTT.

The chain employs TRBV28 and TRBJ2-1; D might be TRBD2 (6 bases). The CDR3 loop spans 13 amino acids. V lost 8 bases to trimming and J lost 0 bases, with 8 bases between them. Germline V lookup: CDR1 MDHEN, CDR2 SYDVKM. CDR3 sequence reads: CASVAASYNEQFF. The CDR3 coding sequence is TGTGCCAGCGTAGCGGCCTCCTACAATGAGCAGTTCTTC.

This clonotype was picked up many times. The chain recombines TRBV28 with TRBJ2-3, with D perhaps matching TRBD1 (6 bases). The germline gives CDR1 MDHEN, CDR2 SYDVKM. The CDR3 is 11 amino acids. Trimming removed 6 bases from V and 8 bases from J, with 9 bases in between. CDR3 nucleotides: TGTGCCAGCAGCCTCAGGGGTACGCAGTATTTT. Its translation is CASSLRGTQYF.

This chain's CDR3 is CAIRGGAVQETQYF. For the CDR3, the DNA is TGTGCCATCAGGGGAGGAGCGGTCCAAGAGACCCAGTACTTC. The chain uses TRBV10-3 and TRBJ2-5; possible D gene TRBD2, 6 bases. This CDR3 contains 14 residues. The V gene lost 6 bases and the J gene lost 1 base, with 12 bases spanning the gap. The germline gives CDR1 ENHRY, CDR2 SYGVKD.

The chain is built from TRBV25-1 and TRBJ2-3; TRBD1 is a possible D gene (5 bases). CDR1 and CDR2 (germline): MGHDK, SYGVNS. V lost 8 bases to trimming and J lost 3 bases, with 12 bases between them. This CDR3 region has 13 residues. The DNA of the CDR3 is TGTGCCAGCGGTTCCCAGGGAACAGATACGCAGTATTTT. It yields the protein CASGSQGTDTQYF. Drawing the rest from reference TRBV25-1 and TRBJ2-3, the complete variable domain is EADIYQTPRYLVIGTGKKITLECSQTMGHDKMYWYQQDPGMELHLIHYSYGVNSTEKGDLSSESTVSRIRTEHFPLTLESARPSHTSQYLCASGSQGTDTQYFGPGTRLTVL.

This clonotype was recorded a few times. The chain combines TRBV7-2 with TRBJ1-4; weak D call: TRBD1 (5 bases). CDR3 size: 12 residues. V lost 5 bases and J 10 bases, leaving 11 bases between the germline ends. Germline-derived CDR1 and CDR2 are SGHTA and FQGNSA. DNA for the CDR3: TGTGCCAGCAGCCCAGAGGGGAGAAAACTGTTTTTT. It codes for CASSPEGRKLFF.

V and J are TRBV4-1 and TRBJ1-5; D unclear. V gave up 4 bases and J gave up 4 bases, with 14 bases separating them. Germline CDR1 is MGHRA and CDR2 is YSYEKL. CDR3 length: 15 residues. This CDR3 is CASSPREGLNQPQHF. DNA for the CDR3: TGCGCCAGCAGCCCCCGGGAAGGCTTAAATCAGCCCCAGCATTTT.

This clonotype has at least ten counts. The V gene is TRBV5-1, the J gene TRBJ2-1; no definite D call. The CDR3 is 14 residues long. V lost 0 bases and J lost 5, with 9 bases in between. Germline V gives CDR1 SGHRS, CDR2 YFSETQ. CDR3 amino acids: CASSLDSRDNEQFF. The CDR3 DNA sequence: TGCGCCAGCAGCTTGGACAGCCGGGACAATGAGCAGTTCTTC.